These 16 T cell receptor beta chains were all obtained from the same sample, sequenced in a study of T cell responses to AZD1222 COVID-19 vaccine. Generated by immunoSEQ multiplex PCR, the TCRdb table keeps only in-frame clones and is missing some. The sample includes some 79,000 clones, around 85% of them seen just once. The sample consisted of peripheral blood, taken 28 days after the second AZD1222 dose. The receptors stem from an adult who received the AZD1222 COVID-19 vaccine.

The rearrangement uses TRBV6-5 and TRBJ1-6; TRBD1 matches at 8 bases. Germline V gives CDR1 MNHEY, CDR2 SVGAGI. This CDR3 has 13 amino acids. V lost 8 bases to trimming and J lost 8 bases; unmatched junction nucleotides: 5. DNA for the CDR3: TGTGCCAGCGGACAGGGTTATGATTCACCCCTCCACTTT. Its protein is CASGQGYDSPLHF.

The genes are TRBV5-1 and TRBJ2-3, with 12 positions matching TRBD2. Unmatched junction bases numbered 3, after V lost 4 bases and J lost 3 bases. Germline V CDR1 and CDR2: SGHRS, YFSETQ. The CDR3 is 15 residues long. CDR3 residues: CASSAGTSGTDTQYF. CDR3 in DNA: TGCGCCAGCAGCGCCGGGACTAGCGGGACAGATACGCAGTATTTT.

The V and J genes are TRBV6-2 or TRBV6-3 and TRBJ1-5; no reliable D call. V was shortened by 6 bases and J by 1 base, with 13 bases between the two germline ends. The CDR3 is 15 residues long. The germline CDR1 and CDR2 sequences are MNHEY and SVGEGT. The CDR3, as DNA: TGTGCCAGCAGCCCGGACGGATTAAGCAATCAGCCCCAGCATTTT. It encodes CASSPDGLSNQPQHF.

This chain connects TRBV28 to TRBJ1-4; D remains unclear. The V end was cut by 5 bases, the J end by 8 bases, with 3 bases between. The germline V gene has CDR1 MDHEN and CDR2 SYDVKM. The CDR3 is made up of 10 amino acids. The CDR3 spells CASSQEKLFF. The CDR3 DNA reads as TGTGCCAGCAGTCAAGAAAAACTGTTTTTT.

For the CDR3, the DNA is TGTGCCAGCAGTGAAGCTTGGACAGGGTCTGCCGAGCAGTACTTC. This translates into CASSEAWTGSAEQYF. V and J are TRBV2 and TRBJ2-7; 8 nucleotides align to TRBD1. This CDR3 is built from 15 residues. The germline V gene encodes CDR1 SNHLY and CDR2 FYNNEI. J lost 6 bases, V lost 0 bases, and 7 bases had no gene match.

V is TRBV28 and J is TRBJ1-6; perhaps TRBD1 as D (6 bases). This CDR3 comprises 15 residues. The germline V gene has CDR1 MDHEN and CDR2 SYDVKM. V was cut by 5 bases and J by 7 bases, with 15 bases left in between. CDR3 bases: TGTGCCAGCAGTGCCGAAGGGGGGTGGAATTCACCCCTCCACTTT. This codes for CASSAEGGWNSPLHF.

The CDR3 bases are TGTGCCAGCAGCGTTGGTAGCGGAACCTACAATGAGCAGTTCTTC. Amino acids: CASSVGSGTYNEQFF. The J gene is TRBJ2-1, the V gene TRBV9, with D perhaps matching TRBD2 (6 bases). The V end was cut by 2 bases, the J end by 2 bases, with 11 bases between. The germline V gene has CDR1 SGDLS and CDR2 YYNGEE. The CDR3 loop spans 15 amino acids. The variable domain in full, completed from reference TRBV9 and TRBJ2-1, reads DSGVTQTPKHLITATGQRVTLRCSPRSGDLSVYWYQQSLDQGLQFLIQYYNGEERAKGNILERFSAQQFPDLHSELNLSSLELGDSALYFCASSVGSGTYNEQFFGPGTRLTVL.

The chain uses TRBV6-6 and TRBJ1-1; the match to TRBD1 covers 7 bases. The length of the CDR3 is 13 residues. Per germline, CDR1 MNHNY and CDR2 SVGAGI (reference sequence). The V segment lost 6 bases and the J segment 3 bases; nucleotides outside the gene matches: 4. CDR3 in amino acids: CASRPTGDTEAFF. The CDR3, as DNA: TGTGCCAGCAGGCCCACAGGGGACACTGAAGCTTTCTTT.

The V and J genes are TRBV29-1 and TRBJ1-2; D is perhaps TRBD1 (6 bases). Trimming cost V 5 bases and J 6 bases, with 19 bases left between them. The CDR3 is 14 residues long. In germline, CDR1 is SQVTM, CDR2 ANQGSEA. DNA for the CDR3: TGCAGCGTTACAGGGAAAGTTCCGCCCGATGGCTACACCTTC. Translating it yields CSVTGKVPPDGYTF. The whole variable domain, remainder taken from reference TRBV29-1 and TRBJ1-2, is SAVISQKPSRDICQRGTSLTIQCQVDSQVTMMFWYRQQPGQSLTLIATANQGSEATYESGFVIDKFPISRPNLTFSTLTVSNMSPEDSSIYLCSVTGKVPPDGYTFGSGTRLTVV.

V usage is TRBV14 and J usage is TRBJ2-3; D uncertain. V lost 4 bases, J lost 5 bases, and 10 bases lay in between. Looked up from germline, CDR1 is SGHDN and CDR2 is FVKESK. The CDR3 covers 13 residues. CDR3 region: CASSPFQGDTQYF. Written as DNA, the CDR3 is TGTGCCAGCAGCCCCTTCCAAGGAGATACGCAGTATTTT. Together with reference TRBV14 and TRBJ2-3, the CDR3 gives the full variable domain: EAGVTQFPSHSVIEKGQTVTLRCDPISGHDNLYWYRRVMGKEIKFLLHFVKESKQDESGMPNNRFLAERTGGTYSTLKVQPAELEDSGVYFCASSPFQGDTQYFGPGTRLTVL.

The V and J genes are TRBV19 and TRBJ2-1; the D gene is possibly TRBD1 (5 bases). V lost 5 bases, J lost 3 bases, and 20 bases lay in between. Looked up from germline, CDR1 is LNHDA and CDR2 is SQIVND (reference sequence). This CDR3 has 17 residues. The CDR3 coding sequence is TGTGCCAGTAGTGCGAATCAACAGGCCCTCAACTACAATGAGCAGTTCTTC. Residues: CASSANQQALNYNEQFF. The full variable domain, rest sourced from reference TRBV19 and TRBJ2-1, is DGGITQSPKYLFRKEGQNVTLSCEQNLNHDAMYWYRQDPGQGLRLIYYSQIVNDFQKGDIAEGYSVSREKKESFPLTVTSAQKNPTAFYLCASSANQQALNYNEQFFGPGTRLTVL.

This sequence joins TRBV5-4 and TRBJ2-7, with a possible D match to TRBD2 (6 bases). There are 17 residues in the CDR3. V was clipped by 4 bases and J by 0 bases, with 20 bases between them. The germline gives CDR1 SGHNT, CDR2 YYREEE (reference sequence). CDR3 amino acids: CASSPPVGGGSSYEQYF. The CDR3 DNA sequence: TGTGCCAGCAGCCCCCCGGTAGGTGGAGGGAGCTCCTACGAGCAGTACTTC.

The DNA of the CDR3 is TGTGCCAGCAGCCCTCCCGGGCGGGACTACTACAATGAGCAGTTCTTC. Protein sequence: CASSPPGRDYYNEQFF. The chain couples TRBV28 to TRBJ2-1; 7 bases are shared with TRBD2. The ends lost 6 bases at V and 3 bases at J; junction bases unmatched: 11. The CDR3 runs 16 residues. Germline CDR1 MDHEN, CDR2 SYDVKM.

This clone was counted once. A junction end diverges from the germline sequence, so it may reflect a read error. The V and J genes are TRBV2 and TRBJ1-2; unclear D gene. CDR3 length equals 14 residues. Germline-derived CDR1 and CDR2 are SNHLY and FYNNEI. CDR3 in amino acids: CASTELTANYGYTF. The DNA for the CDR3 is TGTGCCAGCACTGAATTGACGGCTAACTATGGCTACACCTTC.

This chain links TRBV28 with TRBJ2-7; 10 positions agree with TRBD1. The V gene's germline CDR1 is MDHEN and CDR2 SYDVKM. The ends lost 6 bases at V and 2 bases at J; junction bases unmatched: 7. The CDR3 covers 15 residues. CDR3 bases: TGTGCCAGCAGCTCTGGGGGGACAGGGGCCTACGAGCAGTACTTC. This codes for CASSSGGTGAYEQYF.

The CDR3 nucleotides are TGTGCCAGCAGCTTGGGAGGCGGGGGCCCTAACACCGGGGAGCTGTTTTTT. It translates to CASSLGGGGPNTGELFF. The chain couples TRBV5-4 to TRBJ2-2; D is perhaps TRBD2 (7 bases). The CDR3 is 17 residues long. From germline, CDR1 is SGHNT and CDR2 YYREEE (reference sequence). Trimming took off 0 bases at V and 2 bases at J, with 14 bases between the two ends. The full variable domain, in which reference TRBV5-4 and TRBJ2-2 provide the parts outside the CDR3, is ETGVTQSPTHLIKTRGQQVTLRCSSQSGHNTVSWYQQALGQGPQFIFQYYREEENGRGNFPPRFSGLQFPNYSSELNVNALELDDSALYLCASSLGGGGPNTGELFFGEGSRLTVL.